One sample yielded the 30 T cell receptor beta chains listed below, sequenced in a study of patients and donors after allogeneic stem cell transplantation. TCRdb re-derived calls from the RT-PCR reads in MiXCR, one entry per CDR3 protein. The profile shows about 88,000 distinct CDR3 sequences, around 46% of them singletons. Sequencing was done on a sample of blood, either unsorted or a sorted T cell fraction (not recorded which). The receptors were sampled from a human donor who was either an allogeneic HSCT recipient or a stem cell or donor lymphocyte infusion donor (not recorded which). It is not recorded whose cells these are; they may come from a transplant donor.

The CDR3 loop is CASSELESGNQPQHF. The CDR3 DNA follows: TGTGCCAGCAGTGAATTAGAGTCCGGCAATCAGCCCCAGCATTTT. The genes are TRBV2 and TRBJ1-5; no clear D. Germline lookup yields CDR1 SNHLY and CDR2 FYNNEI. This CDR3 region has 15 residues. V lost 2 bases, J lost 2 bases, and 10 bases lay in between.

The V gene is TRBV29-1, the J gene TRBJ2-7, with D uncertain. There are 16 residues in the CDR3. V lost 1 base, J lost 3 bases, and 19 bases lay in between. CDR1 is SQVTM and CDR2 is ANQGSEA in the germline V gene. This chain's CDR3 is CSVEVEQPRNRYEQYF. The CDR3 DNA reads TGCAGCGTTGAAGTAGAACAGCCTAGAAACCGCTACGAGCAGTACTTC.

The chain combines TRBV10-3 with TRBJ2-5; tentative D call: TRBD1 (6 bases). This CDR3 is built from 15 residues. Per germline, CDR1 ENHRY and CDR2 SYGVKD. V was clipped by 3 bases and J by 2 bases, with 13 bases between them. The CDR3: CAISELQGRQETQYF. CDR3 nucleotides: TGTGCCATCAGTGAACTGCAGGGGCGGCAAGAGACCCAGTACTTC.

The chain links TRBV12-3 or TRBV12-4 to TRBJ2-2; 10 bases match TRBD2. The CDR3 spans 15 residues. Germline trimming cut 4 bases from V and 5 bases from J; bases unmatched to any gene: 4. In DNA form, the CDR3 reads TGTGCCAGCAGTTCAATAGCGGGGGGAACCGGGGAGCTGTTTTTT. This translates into CASSSIAGGTGELFF.

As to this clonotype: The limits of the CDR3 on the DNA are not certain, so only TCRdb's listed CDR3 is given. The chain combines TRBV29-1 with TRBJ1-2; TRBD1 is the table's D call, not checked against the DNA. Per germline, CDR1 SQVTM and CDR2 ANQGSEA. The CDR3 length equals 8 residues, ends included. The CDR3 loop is CSVGPGSF.

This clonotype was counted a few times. CDR3 amino acids: CASSSRTGNTEAFF. CDR3 DNA sequence: TGTGCCAGCAGTTCCCGGACGGGAAACACTGAAGCTTTCTTT. The rearrangement joins TRBV12-3 or TRBV12-4 to TRBJ1-1; D is ambiguous. Deletions cut 4 bases from V and 2 bases from J, with 11 bases between. The CDR3 is made up of 14 amino acids.

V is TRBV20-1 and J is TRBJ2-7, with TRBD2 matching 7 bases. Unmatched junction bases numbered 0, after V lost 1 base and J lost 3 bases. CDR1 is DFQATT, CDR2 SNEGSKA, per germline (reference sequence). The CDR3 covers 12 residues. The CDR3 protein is CSARAGGYEQYF. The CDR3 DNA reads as TGCAGTGCTAGAGCGGGGGGCTACGAGCAGTACTTC.

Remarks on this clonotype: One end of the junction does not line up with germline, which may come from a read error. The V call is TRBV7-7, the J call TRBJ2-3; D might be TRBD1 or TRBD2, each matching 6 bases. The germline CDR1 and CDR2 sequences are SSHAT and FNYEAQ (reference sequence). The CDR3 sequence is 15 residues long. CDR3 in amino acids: CASSLDGGAADTQYF. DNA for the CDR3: TGTGCTAGCAGCTTAGACGGGGGCGCGGCAGATACGCAGTATTTT.

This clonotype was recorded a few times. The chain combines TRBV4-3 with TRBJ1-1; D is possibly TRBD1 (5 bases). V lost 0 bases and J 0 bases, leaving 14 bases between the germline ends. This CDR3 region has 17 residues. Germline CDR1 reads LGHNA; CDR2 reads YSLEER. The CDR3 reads CASSQEIGTLMNTEAFF. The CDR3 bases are TGCGCCAGCAGCCAAGAAATTGGGACGTTGATGAACACTGAAGCTTTCTTT.

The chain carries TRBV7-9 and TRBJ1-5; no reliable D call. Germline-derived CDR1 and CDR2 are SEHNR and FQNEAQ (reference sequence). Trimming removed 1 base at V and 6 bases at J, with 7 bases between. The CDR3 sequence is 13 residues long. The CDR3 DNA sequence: TGTGCCAGCAGCTTAGGCGGGATTCAGCCCCAGCATTTT. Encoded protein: CASSLGGIQPQHF.

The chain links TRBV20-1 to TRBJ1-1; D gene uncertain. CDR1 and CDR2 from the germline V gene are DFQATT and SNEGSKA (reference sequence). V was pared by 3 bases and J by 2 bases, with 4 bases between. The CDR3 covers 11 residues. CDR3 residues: CSARVNTEAFF. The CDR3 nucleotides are TGCAGTGCTAGGGTTAACACTGAAGCTTTCTTT.

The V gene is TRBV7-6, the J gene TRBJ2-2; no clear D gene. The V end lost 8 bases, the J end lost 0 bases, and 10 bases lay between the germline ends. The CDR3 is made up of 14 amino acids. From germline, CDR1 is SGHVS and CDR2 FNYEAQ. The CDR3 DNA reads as TGTGCCAGCGGTACCGAGCCGAACACCGGGGAGCTGTTTTTT. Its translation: CASGTEPNTGELFF.

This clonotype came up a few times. As DNA, the CDR3 is TGTGCCAGCAGCCCCACGGGGGCACCCCTCCACTTT. Translating gives CASSPTGAPLHF. The chain combines TRBV7-2 with TRBJ1-6; weak D call: TRBD1 (5 bases). This CDR3 is built from 12 residues. Germline V CDR1 and CDR2: SGHTA, FQGNSA. V lost 5 bases to trimming and J lost 11 bases, with 10 bases between them.

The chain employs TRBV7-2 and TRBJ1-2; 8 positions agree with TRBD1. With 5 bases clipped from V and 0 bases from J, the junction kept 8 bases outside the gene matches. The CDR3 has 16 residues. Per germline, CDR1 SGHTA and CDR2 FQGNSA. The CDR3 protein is CASSIRDRFSNYGYTF. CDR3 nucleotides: TGTGCCAGCAGCATCCGGGACAGGTTTTCTAACTATGGCTACACCTTC. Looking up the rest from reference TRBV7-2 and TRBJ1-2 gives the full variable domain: GAGVSQSPSNKVTEKGKDVELRCDPISGHTALYWYRQSLGQGLEFLIYFQGNSAPDKSGLPSDRFSAERTGGSVSTLTIQRTQQEDSAVYLCASSIRDRFSNYGYTFGSGTRLTVV.

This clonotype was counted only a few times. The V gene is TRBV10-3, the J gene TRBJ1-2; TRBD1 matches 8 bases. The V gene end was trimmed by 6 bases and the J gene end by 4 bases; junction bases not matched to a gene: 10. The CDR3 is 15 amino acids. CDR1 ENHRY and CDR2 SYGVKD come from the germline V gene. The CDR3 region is CAISPSDRGTYGYTF. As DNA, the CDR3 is TGTGCCATCAGCCCATCAGACAGGGGCACCTATGGCTACACCTTC.

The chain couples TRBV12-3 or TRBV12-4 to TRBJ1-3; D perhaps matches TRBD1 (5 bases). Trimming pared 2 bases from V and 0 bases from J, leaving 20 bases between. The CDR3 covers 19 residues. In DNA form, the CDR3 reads TGTGCCAGCAGTTTAACCCGGGACCTTTTCCGCGCCTCTGGAAACACCATATATTTT. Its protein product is CASSLTRDLFRASGNTIYF.

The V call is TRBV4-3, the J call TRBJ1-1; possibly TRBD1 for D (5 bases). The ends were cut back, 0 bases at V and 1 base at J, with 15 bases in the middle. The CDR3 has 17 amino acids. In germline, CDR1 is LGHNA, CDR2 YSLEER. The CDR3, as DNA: TGCGCCAGCAGCCAAGAAGGGCCAGGGCCTACGAACACTGAAGCTTTCTTT. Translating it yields CASSQEGPGPTNTEAFF.

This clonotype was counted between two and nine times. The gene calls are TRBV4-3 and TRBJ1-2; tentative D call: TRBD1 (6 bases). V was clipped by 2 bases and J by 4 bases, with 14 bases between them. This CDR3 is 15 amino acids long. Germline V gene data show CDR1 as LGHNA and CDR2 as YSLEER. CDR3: CASSQLTGSGYGYTF. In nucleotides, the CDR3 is TGCGCCAGCAGCCAACTGACAGGCTCCGGCTATGGCTACACCTTC.

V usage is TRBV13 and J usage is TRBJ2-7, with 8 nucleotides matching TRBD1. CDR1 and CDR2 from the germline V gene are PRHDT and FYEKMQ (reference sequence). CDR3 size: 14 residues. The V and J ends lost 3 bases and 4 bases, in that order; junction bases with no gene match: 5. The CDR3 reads CASSFRDRRYEQYF. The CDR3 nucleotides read TGTGCCAGCAGCTTTCGGGACAGGAGATACGAGCAGTACTTC.

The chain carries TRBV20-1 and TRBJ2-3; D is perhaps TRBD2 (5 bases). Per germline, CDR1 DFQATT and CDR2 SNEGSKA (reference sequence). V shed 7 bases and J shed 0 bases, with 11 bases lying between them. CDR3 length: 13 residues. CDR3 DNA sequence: TGCAGTGAGCGGCTGCCTAGCACAGATACGCAGTATTTT. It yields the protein CSERLPSTDTQYF.

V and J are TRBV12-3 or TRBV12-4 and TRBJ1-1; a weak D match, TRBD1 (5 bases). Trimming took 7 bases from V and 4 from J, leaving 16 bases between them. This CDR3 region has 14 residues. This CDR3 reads CASTSWWGGTEAFF. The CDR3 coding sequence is TGTGCCAGCACCTCCTGGTGGGGGGGCACTGAAGCTTTCTTT.

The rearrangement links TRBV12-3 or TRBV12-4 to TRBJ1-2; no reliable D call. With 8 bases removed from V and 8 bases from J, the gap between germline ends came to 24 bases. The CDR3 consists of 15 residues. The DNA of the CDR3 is TGTGCCAGCTCCTTACAACCGGGGTTGGGCTACGGCTACACCTTC. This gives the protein CASSLQPGLGYGYTF.

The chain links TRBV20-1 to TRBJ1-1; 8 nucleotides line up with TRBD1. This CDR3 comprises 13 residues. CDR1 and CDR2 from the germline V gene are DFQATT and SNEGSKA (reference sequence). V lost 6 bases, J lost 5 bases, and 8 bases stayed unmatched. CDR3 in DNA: TGCAGTGCGACGGGACAGGTAACGACTGAAGCTTTCTTT. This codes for CSATGQVTTEAFF.

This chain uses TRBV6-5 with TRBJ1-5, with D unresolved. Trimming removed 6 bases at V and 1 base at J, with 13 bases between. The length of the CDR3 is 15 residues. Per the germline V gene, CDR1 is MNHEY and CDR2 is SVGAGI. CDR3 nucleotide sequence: TGTGCCAGCAGGAGCGTAGCGCTAAGCAATCAGCCCCAGCATTTT. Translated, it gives CASRSVALSNQPQHF.

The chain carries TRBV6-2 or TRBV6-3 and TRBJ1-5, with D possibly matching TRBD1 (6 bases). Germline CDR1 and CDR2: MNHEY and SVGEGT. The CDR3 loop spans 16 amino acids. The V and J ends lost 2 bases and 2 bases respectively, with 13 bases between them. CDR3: CASSYPRQVGNQPQHF. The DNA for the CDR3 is TGTGCCAGCAGTTACCCGAGACAGGTCGGCAATCAGCCCCAGCATTTT.

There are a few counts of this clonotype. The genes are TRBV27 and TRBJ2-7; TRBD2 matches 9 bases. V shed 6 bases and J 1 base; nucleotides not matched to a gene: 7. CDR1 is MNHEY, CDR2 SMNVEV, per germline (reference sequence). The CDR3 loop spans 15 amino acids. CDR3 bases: TGTGCCAGCAGACTTAGCGGGAGTTCTTCCTACGAGCAGTACTTC. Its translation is CASRLSGSSSYEQYF.

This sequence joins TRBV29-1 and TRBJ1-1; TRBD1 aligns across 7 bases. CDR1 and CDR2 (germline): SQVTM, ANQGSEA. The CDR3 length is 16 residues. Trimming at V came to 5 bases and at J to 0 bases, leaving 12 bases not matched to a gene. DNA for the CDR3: TGCAGCGTTCTGAAGGGACAGAGGTATATGAACACTGAAGCTTTCTTT. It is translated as CSVLKGQRYMNTEAFF.

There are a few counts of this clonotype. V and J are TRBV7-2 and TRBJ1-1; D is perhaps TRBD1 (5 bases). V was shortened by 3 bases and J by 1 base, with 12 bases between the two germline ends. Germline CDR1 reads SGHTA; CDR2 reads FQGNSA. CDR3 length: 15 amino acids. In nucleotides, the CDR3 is TGTGCCAGCAGCTTCCCCGGGACGGGGAACACTGAAGCTTTCTTT. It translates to CASSFPGTGNTEAFF.

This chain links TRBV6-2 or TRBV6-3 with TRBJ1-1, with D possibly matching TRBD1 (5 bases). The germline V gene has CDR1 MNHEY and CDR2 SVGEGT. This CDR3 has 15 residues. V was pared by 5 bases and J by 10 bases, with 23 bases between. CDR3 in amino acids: CASSALGGEPVGAFF. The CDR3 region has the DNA TGTGCCAGCAGTGCCCTGGGAGGGGAGCCGGTCGGAGCTTTCTTT.

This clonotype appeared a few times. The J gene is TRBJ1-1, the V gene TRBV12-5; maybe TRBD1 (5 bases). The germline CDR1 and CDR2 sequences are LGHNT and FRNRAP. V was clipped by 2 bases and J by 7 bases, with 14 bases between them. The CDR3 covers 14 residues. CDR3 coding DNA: TGTGCTAGTGGTTTGACTCGGGACTTTATTGAAGCTTTCTTT. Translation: CASGLTRDFIEAFF. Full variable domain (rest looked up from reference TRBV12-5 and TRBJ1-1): DARVTQTPRHKVTEMGQEVTMRCQPILGHNTVFWYRQTMMQGLELLAYFRNRAPLDDSGMPKDRFSAEMPDATLATLKIQPSEPRDSAVYFCASGLTRDFIEAFFGQGTRLTVV.